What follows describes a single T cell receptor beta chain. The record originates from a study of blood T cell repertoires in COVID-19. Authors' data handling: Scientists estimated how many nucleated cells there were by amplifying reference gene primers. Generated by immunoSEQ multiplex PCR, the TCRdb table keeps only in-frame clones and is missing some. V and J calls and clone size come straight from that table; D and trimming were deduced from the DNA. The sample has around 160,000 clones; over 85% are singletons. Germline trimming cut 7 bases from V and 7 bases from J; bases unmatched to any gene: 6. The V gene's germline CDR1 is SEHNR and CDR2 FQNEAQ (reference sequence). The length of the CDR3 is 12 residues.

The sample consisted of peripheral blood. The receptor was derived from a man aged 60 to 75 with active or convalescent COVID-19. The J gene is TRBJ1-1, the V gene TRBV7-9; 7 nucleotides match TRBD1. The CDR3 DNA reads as TGTGCCAGCACCAAGGGACAGCTTGAAGCTTTCTTT. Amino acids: CASTKGQLEAFF.